A single sample gave rise to the 28 T cell receptor beta chains below, sequenced in a study of shared clonotypes between healthy human individuals. The protocol was immunoSEQ multiplex PCR, while the TCRdb copy is restricted to in-frame clones and leaves out a portion. Among approximately 2.4 million clones listed, almost 96% were seen once. Sequencing was performed on naive CD4+ T cells sorted from blood. The subset was: CD45RA+ positively selected. The receptor set was obtained from a man aged 18-30 years in good health.

The chain has TRBV4-1 and TRBJ1-5; D not resolved. V gave up 0 bases and J gave up 2 bases, with 8 bases separating them. From germline, CDR1 is MGHRA and CDR2 YSYEKL. This CDR3 spans 15 amino acids. The CDR3 is CASSQEGRGNQPQHF. The CDR3 DNA is TGCGCCAGCAGCCAAGAGGGTCGCGGCAATCAGCCCCAGCATTTT.

The genes are TRBV5-1 and TRBJ2-2; D may correspond to TRBD1 or TRBD2 (6 bases each). Germline CDR1 and CDR2: SGHRS and YFSETQ. The V end was cut by 6 bases, the J end by 4 bases, with 16 bases between. The CDR3 contains 15 residues. The CDR3 loop is CASNLWGALTGELFF. CDR3 coding DNA: TGCGCCAGCAATCTGTGGGGGGCCCTCACCGGGGAGCTGTTTTTT.

The chain is built from TRBV28 and TRBJ2-2; D ambiguous. The CDR3 has 14 amino acids. Germline CDR1 is MDHEN and CDR2 is SYDVKM. Trimming took off 6 bases at V and 1 base at J, with 9 bases between the two ends. The CDR3 sequence: CASRGSWNTGELFF. CDR3 sequence (DNA): TGTGCCAGCAGGGGGTCGTGGAACACCGGGGAGCTGTTTTTT.

In regard to this clone: This sample also contains other DNA sequences that code for the same CDR3. This chain connects TRBV5-1 to TRBJ2-3, with D tentatively TRBD1 (6 bases). This CDR3 is built from 14 residues. In germline, CDR1 is SGHRS, CDR2 YFSETQ. Between the trimmed V and J ends, which lost 5 bases and 2 bases, there was a span of 12 bases. CDR3 in amino acids: CASSLDRFTDTQYF. The CDR3 nucleotides are TGCGCCAGCAGTCTGGACAGATTCACAGATACGCAGTATTTT.

This chain connects TRBV19 to TRBJ1-6, with 12 bases identical to TRBD1. Germline V gene lookup returns CDR1 LNHDA and CDR2 SQIVND (reference sequence). V shed 4 bases, J shed 9 bases, and the junction held 7 bases outside the gene matches. The CDR3 spans 16 residues. CDR3 protein: CASSRARDRGPSPLHF. The CDR3 nucleotides read TGTGCCAGTAGTAGAGCCCGGGACAGGGGGCCTTCACCCCTCCACTTT.

This clone was seen a single time. The rearrangement joins TRBV6-1 to TRBJ1-2; D gene unclear. CDR3 length equals 13 residues. The germline CDR1 and CDR2 sequences are MNHNS and SASEGT. V lost 3 bases and J lost 3, with 8 bases in between. The CDR3 sequence: CASSEGTYYGYTF. CDR3 nucleotide sequence: TGTGCCAGCAGTGAGGGCACTTACTATGGCTACACCTTC.

The genes are TRBV11-2 and TRBJ1-2, with D unresolved. The germline V and J ends were trimmed by 5 bases and 2 bases, with 6 bases remaining between them. The CDR3 runs to 12 residues. The germline gives CDR1 SGHAT, CDR2 FQNNGV. CDR3 nucleotide sequence: TGTGCCAGCAGCGGACGGAACTATGGCTACACCTTC. The encoded protein is CASSGRNYGYTF.

The chain joins TRBV14 to TRBJ1-2; TRBD1 is a possible D gene (5 bases). The V gene lost 6 bases and the J gene lost 4 bases, with 12 bases spanning the gap. The germline gives CDR1 SGHDN, CDR2 FVKESK. This CDR3 spans 13 amino acids. The CDR3 region has the DNA TGTGCCAGCAGGTCTACGGGACCCTATGGCTACACCTTC. Its protein product is CASRSTGPYGYTF.

A word on this clone: This sample includes further DNA sequences coding for the same CDR3. The V gene is TRBV7-9, the J gene TRBJ1-1, with no clear D. CDR1 SEHNR and CDR2 FQNEAQ come from the germline V gene (reference sequence). The CDR3 has 13 amino acids. V lost 5 bases to trimming and J lost 1 base, with 8 bases between them. The CDR3 loop reads CASSRGGNTEAFF. The CDR3 nucleotides are TGTGCCAGCAGCCGGGGTGGGAACACTGAAGCTTTCTTT. The full variable domain, its missing parts supplied by reference TRBV7-9 and TRBJ1-1, is DTGVSQNPRHKITKRGQNVTFRCDPISEHNRLYWYRQTLGQGPEFLTYFQNEAQLEKSRLLSDRFSAERPKGSFSTLEIQRTEQGDSAMYLCASSRGGNTEAFFGQGTRLTVV.

This rearrangement joins TRBV6-1 to TRBJ2-7; the D is unclear. V lost 0 bases, J lost 7 bases, and 10 bases lay in between. Looked up from germline, CDR1 is MNHNS and CDR2 is SASEGT. The CDR3 is 13 residues long. CDR3 region: CASSEANRREQYF. The CDR3 bases are TGTGCCAGCAGTGAAGCGAACAGAAGGGAGCAGTACTTC.

The chain links TRBV6-7 to TRBJ2-3, with 7 bases lining up with TRBD2. TRBV6-7 carries the ORF label, with uncertain function. There are 16 residues in the CDR3. V lost 5 bases and J lost 0; bases outside the gene matches: 8. CDR3 amino acids: CASSQGTTKSTDTQYF. CDR3 nucleotides: TGTGCCAGCAGTCAAGGGACTACCAAGAGCACAGATACGCAGTATTTT.

V gene TRBV5-4 combines with J gene TRBJ1-2; perhaps TRBD1 as D (5 bases). Germline CDR1 SGHNT, CDR2 YYREEE (reference sequence). V gave up 2 bases and J gave up 5 bases, with 13 bases separating them. The CDR3 spans 14 residues. CDR3 bases: TGTGCCAGCAGCTTCCCGGGGCAAACTTATGGCTACACCTTC. It translates to CASSFPGQTYGYTF.

The chain recombines TRBV30 with TRBJ1-6, with 7 bases matching TRBD1. Trimming removed 4 bases from V and 10 bases from J; junction bases left unmatched: 7. CDR1 is GTSNPN, CDR2 SVGIG, per germline (reference sequence). This CDR3 spans 13 amino acids. The CDR3 nucleotides are TGTGCCTGGAATAGACAGGGCAACTCACCCCTCCACTTT. Encoded protein: CAWNRQGNSPLHF.

V and J are TRBV30 and TRBJ1-1; D may be TRBD1 (6 bases). CDR3 size: 15 residues. Trimming removed 5 bases at V and 0 bases at J, with 16 bases between. Germline lookup yields CDR1 GTSNPN and CDR2 SVGIG (reference sequence). In DNA form, the CDR3 reads TGTGCCTGGGGAGAACAGGGAAGGATGAACACTGAAGCTTTCTTT. This sequence encodes CAWGEQGRMNTEAFF.

The rearrangement joins TRBV27 to TRBJ2-7, with D possibly matching TRBD1 (5 bases). The CDR3 spans 15 residues. From germline, CDR1 is MNHEY and CDR2 SMNVEV (reference sequence). V lost 5 bases and J lost 3, with 17 bases in between. The CDR3: CASSGSDNVLYEQYF. CDR3 DNA: TGTGCCAGCAGTGGGTCGGACAACGTTCTCTACGAGCAGTACTTC.

This chain connects TRBV6-1 to TRBJ2-7, with D uncertain. The CDR3 has 15 amino acids. Germline V gives CDR1 MNHNS, CDR2 SASEGT. Trimming cost V 1 base and J 3 bases, with 13 bases left between them. The CDR3 region has the DNA TGTGCCAGCAGTGAAGGGGCAGCCCGACTCTACGAGCAGTACTTC. It translates to CASSEGAARLYEQYF.

Of note for this clone: Other DNA sequences in the same sample also yield this CDR3. V is TRBV6-1 and J is TRBJ2-7; D remains ambiguous. CDR1 and CDR2 (germline): MNHNS, SASEGT. The CDR3 is 10 amino acids. V lost 2 bases to trimming and J lost 4 bases, with 0 bases between them. The CDR3 loop is CASSEYEQYF. The CDR3 bases are TGTGCCAGCAGTGAATACGAGCAGTACTTC.

This chain links TRBV11-2 with TRBJ2-2, with 8 bases aligning to TRBD2. V lost 5 bases, J lost 1 base, and 3 bases stayed unmatched. Germline V gives CDR1 SGHAT, CDR2 FQNNGV. The CDR3 contains 15 residues. CDR3 sequence: CASSKAGVNTGELFF. The DNA of the CDR3 is TGTGCCAGCAGCAAAGCGGGGGTGAACACCGGGGAGCTGTTTTTT.

The CDR3 coding sequence is TGTGCCAGTAGTATCAATACCCACACTGAAGCTTTCTTT. Protein sequence: CASSINTHTEAFF. The chain uses TRBV19 and TRBJ1-1; D not certain. CDR1 LNHDA and CDR2 SQIVND come from the germline V gene (reference sequence). The length of the CDR3 is 13 residues. V lost 3 bases and J lost 3, with 8 bases in between.

The J gene is TRBJ2-2, the V gene TRBV9, with D possibly TRBD2 on 6 matching bases. Germline CDR1 is SGDLS and CDR2 is YYNGEE. The length of the CDR3 is 15 residues. With 0 bases removed from V and 6 bases from J, the gap between germline ends came to 12 bases. The CDR3 DNA follows: TGTGCCAGCAGCGTAGCTGAGTGGGAGGCCGGGGAGCTGTTTTTT. It encodes CASSVAEWEAGELFF.

This clone was picked up one time. The J gene is TRBJ2-7, the V gene TRBV6-5, with D possibly called TRBD1 or TRBD2 (5 bases each). Per germline, CDR1 MNHEY and CDR2 SVGAGI. V was cut by 5 bases and J by 0 bases, with 11 bases left in between. The CDR3 contains 14 residues. The CDR3 loop reads CASSTRDGSYEQYF. CDR3 sequence (DNA): TGTGCCAGCAGTACCCGGGACGGCTCCTACGAGCAGTACTTC.

Comments on this clone: The identical CDR3 is also encoded by other nucleotide sequences in the sample. The CDR3, as DNA: TGTGCCAGCAGTGGTCAGGGAGACAATTCACCCCTCCACTTT. Protein sequence: CASSGQGDNSPLHF. The chain links TRBV2 to TRBJ1-6; a weak D match, TRBD1 (5 bases). The germline V gene has CDR1 SNHLY and CDR2 FYNNEI. The CDR3 is 14 amino acids. V gave up 4 bases and J gave up 7 bases, with 11 bases separating them.

The CDR3 reads CAISAGQTYTGELFF. CDR3 DNA: TGTGCCATCAGCGCCGGACAGACCTACACCGGGGAGCTGTTTTTT. The chain employs TRBV10-3 and TRBJ2-2; TRBD1 is a possible D gene (6 bases). In germline, CDR1 is ENHRY, CDR2 SYGVKD. V shed 6 bases and J shed 3 bases, with 14 bases lying between them. The CDR3 contains 15 residues.

The chain uses TRBV2 and TRBJ1-6; maybe TRBD1 (6 bases). From germline, CDR1 is SNHLY and CDR2 FYNNEI. V shed 4 bases and J shed 1 base, with 8 bases lying between them. CDR3 length: 15 residues. The CDR3 reads CASSAQGSYNSPLHF. In DNA, the CDR3 is TGTGCCAGCAGTGCACAGGGTTCCTATAATTCACCCCTCCACTTT.

The V call is TRBV4-3, the J call TRBJ2-2, with D hard to call. Trimming took 0 bases from V and 6 from J, leaving 11 bases between them. The CDR3 spans 15 residues. The germline CDR1 and CDR2 sequences are LGHNA and YSLEER. The CDR3 here is CASSQDHAASGELFF. The CDR3 DNA reads as TGCGCCAGCAGCCAAGATCACGCAGCATCCGGGGAGCTGTTTTTT.

The chain recombines TRBV19 with TRBJ1-5; D call uncertain. Germline loops: CDR1 LNHDA, CDR2 SQIVND (reference sequence). The CDR3 sequence is 13 residues long. Trimming took off 1 base at V and 7 bases at J, with 8 bases between the two ends. CDR3 DNA: TGTGCCAGTAGTATAGGATCCAGACAGCCCCAGCATTTT. Protein product: CASSIGSRQPQHF.

The chain carries TRBV5-1 and TRBJ2-7; D unresolved. Germline CDR1 SGHRS, CDR2 YFSETQ. The germline V and J ends were trimmed by 4 bases and 3 bases, with 17 bases remaining between them. CDR3 length: 15 amino acids. The CDR3 region is CASSPGQAVVYEQYF. The CDR3 DNA reads as TGCGCCAGCAGCCCCGGGCAGGCCGTAGTCTACGAGCAGTACTTC.

A remark on this clone: Other DNA sequences in this specimen translate into the identical CDR3. This sequence joins TRBV6-5 and TRBJ2-2; D unclear. The V end was cut by 6 bases, the J end by 4 bases, with 6 bases between. The germline V gene has CDR1 MNHEY and CDR2 SVGAGI. CDR3 length: 12 residues. CDR3 sequence reads: CASSSTTGELFF. The CDR3 DNA reads as TGTGCCAGCAGCTCCACCACCGGGGAGCTGTTTTTT.